The rows below give T cell receptor beta chains drawn from one sample of a study of breast tumors, draining lymph nodes, adjacent tissues. A single record per CDR3 protein comes from TCRdb applying MiXCR to the multiplex PCR reads. The table includes approximately 280,000 distinct CDR3 sequences, over 25% detected once. Sequenced: axillary lymph node tissue. Receptors originate from a female donor with breast cancer. Some clones in this sample may be carry-over from other donors' samples. Each CDR3 is given with its conserved first and last residue. A D gene is named only where the DNA matches it firmly. The size field is filled for only some rows; it gives once, few, many or a size class.

CDR3 length: 14; D gene: -; clone size: once; V gene: TRBV6-7; J gene: TRBJ2-5; CDR3 protein: CASSYLADRETQYF; CDR3 DNA: TGTGCCAGCAGTTACTTAGCGGACCGGGAGACCCAGTACTTC
CDR3 length: 16; D gene: -; clone size: many; V gene: TRBV6-5; J gene: TRBJ2-7; CDR3 protein: CATTNSPIADDYEQYF; CDR3 DNA: TGTGCCACCACCAACTCCCCTATAGCGGACGACTACGAGCAGTACTTC
CDR3 length: 15; D gene: -; clone size: many; V gene: TRBV10-3; J gene: TRBJ2-3; CDR3 protein: CAISASRDSTDTQYF; CDR3 DNA: TGTGCCATCAGTGCATCTCGGGATAGCACAGATACGCAGTATTTT
CDR3 length: 13; D gene: -; clone size: many; V gene: TRBV30; J gene: TRBJ2-7; CDR3 protein: CAQVPRGRYEQYF; CDR3 DNA: TGTGCCCAGGTTCCGAGGGGCCGCTACGAGCAGTACTTC
CDR3 length: 18; D gene: -; clone size: few; V gene: TRBV2; J gene: TRBJ1-3; CDR3 protein: CASSPFGDGSISGNTIYF; CDR3 DNA: TGTGCCAGCTCACCTTTTGGAGACGGTTCCATATCTGGAAACACCATATATTTT
CDR3 length: 16; D gene: TRBD2; clone size: -; V gene: TRBV10-1; J gene: TRBJ2-3; CDR3 protein: CASSLSGSGSTDTQYF; CDR3 DNA: TGCGCCAGCAGTCTCAGCGGGAGTGGAAGCACAGATACGCAGTATTTT
CDR3 length: 14; D gene: TRBD1; clone size: many; V gene: TRBV12-3/TRBV12-4; J gene: TRBJ1-4; CDR3 protein: CASSGTGDNEKLFF; CDR3 DNA: TGTGCCAGCAGTGGGACAGGGGATAATGAAAAACTGTTTTTT
CDR3 length: 16; D gene: TRBD1; clone size: -; V gene: TRBV3-1; J gene: TRBJ1-4; CDR3 protein: CASSHSSGQPNEKLFF; CDR3 DNA: TGTGCCAGCAGCCACTCCTCGGGACAGCCTAATGAAAAACTGTTTTTT
CDR3 length: 17; D gene: TRBD2; clone size: -; V gene: TRBV6-2/TRBV6-3; J gene: TRBJ2-1; CDR3 protein: CASSLDLAESSYNEQFF; CDR3 DNA: TGTGCCAGCAGTCTAGACCTAGCGGAGAGCTCCTACAATGAGCAGTTCTTC
CDR3 length: 15; D gene: -; clone size: -; V gene: TRBV18; J gene: TRBJ2-3; CDR3 protein: CASSPTTISTDTQYF; CDR3 DNA: TGTGCCAGCTCCCCCACTACGATCAGCACAGATACGCAGTATTTT
CDR3 length: 17; D gene: -; clone size: -; V gene: TRBV9; J gene: TRBJ2-6; CDR3 protein: CASSVGGRPSGANVLTF; CDR3 DNA: TGTGCCAGCAGCGTTGGGGGGCGTCCCTCTGGGGCCAACGTCCTGACTTTC
CDR3 length: 15; D gene: -; clone size: -; V gene: TRBV2; J gene: TRBJ2-2; CDR3 protein: CASSLYPGYTGELFF; CDR3 DNA: TGTGCCAGCAGTTTATATCCGGGGTACACCGGGGAGCTGTTTTTT
CDR3 length: 16; D gene: -; clone size: many; V gene: TRBV10-2; J gene: TRBJ2-7; CDR3 protein: CASSEIRWGAAYEQYF; CDR3 DNA: TGCGCCAGCAGCGAGATCCGGTGGGGGGCCGCCTACGAGCAGTACTTC
CDR3 length: 13; D gene: -; clone size: -; V gene: TRBV5-8; J gene: TRBJ2-7; CDR3 protein: CASSTLGGYEQYF; CDR3 DNA: TGTGCCAGCAGCACCCTCGGAGGTTACGAGCAGTACTTC
CDR3 length: 13; D gene: -; clone size: -; V gene: TRBV29-1; J gene: TRBJ1-6; CDR3 protein: CSSPLTYNSPLHF; CDR3 DNA: TGCAGCAGTCCCTTGACCTATAATTCACCCCTCCACTTT
CDR3 length: 13; D gene: TRBD2; clone size: many; V gene: TRBV14; J gene: TRBJ2-5; CDR3 protein: CASSHGRAKTQYF; CDR3 DNA: TGTGCCAGCAGCCATGGGAGGGCGAAGACCCAGTACTTC
CDR3 length: 15; D gene: -; clone size: -; V gene: TRBV6-5; J gene: TRBJ2-7; CDR3 protein: CASSPPKAVTYEQYF; CDR3 DNA: TGTGCCAGCAGTCCTCCGAAAGCGGTTACCTACGAGCAGTACTTC
CDR3 length: 12; D gene: -; clone size: many; V gene: TRBV20-1; J gene: TRBJ2-1; CDR3 protein: CSATRLGNEQFF; CDR3 DNA: TGCAGTGCTACCCGACTAGGCAATGAGCAGTTCTTC
CDR3 length: 15; D gene: TRBD1; clone size: few; V gene: TRBV4-1; J gene: TRBJ1-1; CDR3 protein: CASSQAPDRDTEAFF; CDR3 DNA: TGCGCCAGCAGCCAAGCCCCGGACAGGGACACTGAAGCTTTCTTT
CDR3 length: 15; D gene: -; clone size: many; V gene: TRBV12-3/TRBV12-4; J gene: TRBJ2-1; CDR3 protein: CASHRRGDLPPEQFF; CDR3 DNA: TGTGCCAGCCATCGTCGGGGCGACCTCCCCCCTGAGCAGTTCTTC
CDR3 length: 15; D gene: -; clone size: -; V gene: TRBV27; J gene: TRBJ1-6; CDR3 protein: CASSLSPGLNSPLHF; CDR3 DNA: TGTGCCAGCAGTTTATCGCCGGGGTTGAATTCACCCCTCCACTTT
CDR3 length: 13; D gene: -; clone size: many; V gene: TRBV19; J gene: TRBJ2-7; CDR3 protein: CASSILPRDEQYF; CDR3 DNA: TGTGCCAGTAGTATCCTCCCTCGGGACGAGCAGTACTTC
CDR3 length: 11; D gene: -; clone size: many; V gene: TRBV2; J gene: TRBJ2-1; CDR3 protein: CASSLGEWQFF; CDR3 DNA: TGTGCCAGCAGTCTAGGAGAGTGGCAGTTCTTC
CDR3 length: 16; D gene: TRBD1; clone size: few; V gene: TRBV28; J gene: TRBJ1-6; CDR3 protein: CASSKQGTFPTSPLHF; CDR3 DNA: TGTGCCAGCAGTAAACAGGGGACCTTCCCTACTTCACCCCTCCACTTT
CDR3 length: 15; D gene: -; clone size: many; V gene: TRBV9; J gene: TRBJ1-2; CDR3 protein: CASSVGLSAFRGYTF; CDR3 DNA: TGTGCCAGCAGCGTAGGATTGTCTGCCTTCCGTGGCTACACCTTC
CDR3 length: 15; D gene: -; clone size: -; V gene: TRBV11-2; J gene: TRBJ2-3; CDR3 protein: CASSAPGKGTDTQYF; CDR3 DNA: TGTGCCAGCAGCGCCCCAGGGAAGGGTACAGATACGCAGTATTTT
CDR3 length: 15; D gene: TRBD2; clone size: many; V gene: TRBV11-1; J gene: TRBJ2-1; CDR3 protein: CASSFQGLANNEQFF; CDR3 DNA: TGTGCCAGCAGCTTTCAAGGACTAGCAAACAATGAGCAGTTCTTC
CDR3 length: 14; D gene: -; clone size: many; V gene: TRBV20-1; J gene: TRBJ2-7; CDR3 protein: CSAREGWDKYEQYF; CDR3 DNA: TGCAGTGCTAGAGAGGGATGGGACAAATACGAGCAGTACTTC
CDR3 length: 15; D gene: TRBD2; clone size: many; V gene: TRBV13; J gene: TRBJ2-3; CDR3 protein: CASSFSTSGTHTQYF; CDR3 DNA: TGTGCCAGCAGCTTTTCGACTAGCGGGACACATACGCAGTATTTT
CDR3 length: 13; D gene: -; clone size: many; V gene: TRBV14; J gene: TRBJ2-2; CDR3 protein: CASSLWATGELFF; CDR3 DNA: TGTGCCAGCAGCCTCTGGGCCACCGGGGAGCTGTTTTTT
CDR3 length: 19; D gene: TRBD1; clone size: many; V gene: TRBV4-1; J gene: TRBJ1-5; CDR3 protein: CASSQDIGRTGQHIRTQHF; CDR3 DNA: TGCGCCAGCAGCCAAGATATTGGTAGGACGGGACAGCACATTCGGACCCAGCATTTT
CDR3 length: 16; D gene: TRBD1; clone size: many; V gene: TRBV7-9; J gene: TRBJ2-7; CDR3 protein: CASSRTGQFTSYEQYF; CDR3 DNA: TGTGCCAGCAGCCGAACGGGACAGTTCACCTCCTACGAGCAGTACTTC
CDR3 length: 14; D gene: TRBD1; clone size: -; V gene: TRBV29-1; J gene: TRBJ1-6; CDR3 protein: CSARAGGNNSPLHF; CDR3 DNA: TGCAGCGCAAGGGCAGGGGGCAATAATTCACCCCTCCACTTT
CDR3 length: 15; D gene: -; clone size: -; V gene: TRBV5-5; J gene: TRBJ2-5; CDR3 protein: CASSPVQAGGETQYF; CDR3 DNA: TGTGCCAGCAGCCCGGTACAGGCAGGGGGGGAGACCCAGTACTTC
CDR3 length: 15; D gene: -; clone size: many; V gene: TRBV6-2/TRBV6-3; J gene: TRBJ2-3; CDR3 protein: CASTRATARTDTQYF; CDR3 DNA: TGTGCCAGCACCCGGGCAACGGCTCGCACAGATACGCAGTATTTT
CDR3 length: 14; D gene: -; clone size: -; V gene: TRBV30; J gene: TRBJ1-1; CDR3 protein: CAWSPGAMNTEAFF; CDR3 DNA: TGTGCCTGGTCCCCCGGGGCTATGAACACTGAAGCTTTCTTT
CDR3 length: 20; D gene: TRBD2; clone size: -; V gene: TRBV20-1; J gene: TRBJ2-4; CDR3 protein: CSAREAGAALFRLAKNIQYF; CDR3 DNA: TGCAGTGCTAGAGAAGCGGGAGCGGCCCTATTTAGGTTAGCCAAAAACATTCAGTACTTC